A selection of T cell receptor beta chains follows, all from one sample in a study of PD-1 blockade in classical Hodgkin lymphoma. Clones were read by immunoSEQ multiplex PCR, and TCRdb kept only the in-frame ones, dropping some. The sample includes approximately 9,900 clones, 91% of them seen just once. The specimen sequenced was CD8+ T cells from blood. All receptors derive from a human donor with classical Hodgkin lymphoma. CDR3s leave out the opening cysteine and the closing phenylalanine or tryptophan. Each record gives: V gene, D gene, J gene, CDR3 protein. D genes are given only for firm matches.

TRBV5-6,.,TRBJ1-2,ASSLGHGYT
TRBV28,.,TRBJ1-5,ASRRREFNQPQH
TRBV19,.,TRBJ2-3,ASSISSPADTQY
TRBV10-3,.,TRBJ2-5,AISGGNPRETQY
TRBV7-3,.,TRBJ1-6,ASSSDPNSPLH
TRBV27,.,TRBJ2-7,ASSRTPLLGQY
TRBV11-3,TRBD1,.,ASSPYLGTGGEYGYEQY
TRBV27,.,TRBJ1-2,ASSYGSNYGYT
TRBV10-1,TRBD2,TRBJ2-1,ASSGEGLAGQIEF
TRBV27,.,TRBJ1-2,ASTSLPGPVYGYT
TRBV30,.,TRBJ1-6,AWTDQSSYNSPLH
TRBV27,.,TRBJ2-1,ASSLSMGGEQF
TRBV28,TRBD1,TRBJ2-7,ASSPDRGYSYEQY
TRBV2,.,TRBJ2-4,ASSERTADEQEKYIQY
TRBV5-1,.,TRBJ1-1,ASSQEPQGGINTEAF
TRBV30,TRBD1,TRBJ1-4,AWNLGQADVKLF
TRBV27,TRBD2,TRBJ2-7,ASSRGTTSGEQY
TRBV11-2,TRBD1,TRBJ2-7,ASSSTGQGKNEQY
TRBV10-1,.,TRBJ2-1,ASSEGSDEQF
TRBV5-4,.,TRBJ2-7,AGQGEGRHEQY
TRBV18,.,TRBJ1-1,ASSPLEGGTEAF